This T cell receptor beta chain comes out of a study of blood T cell repertoires in COVID-19. Across the whole study: Donors in the United States, Italy and Spain gave samples during acute or convalescent COVID-19. The analysed material was cDNA or gDNA that came from T cells, B-cell-depleted T cells, or PBMCs.

The CDR3 consists of 12 residues. Trimming shortened V by 3 bases and J by 6 bases, and 9 bases separated the two germline ends. Under the authors' procedure: For nucleated cells, counts were estimated from reference gene primer amplification. Data came from immunoSEQ multiplex PCR; TCRdb stores just in-frame clones and leaves some out. V and J calls and clone size are copied from that table; D and trimming were computed from the DNA. The sample records around 200,000 clones, 80% to 90% being singletons. This TCR was recovered from a man between 70 and 80 years old with active or convalescent COVID-19. The sequenced sample consisted of peripheral blood. The chain couples TRBV12-3 or TRBV12-4 to TRBJ2-7; D gene ambiguous. CDR3 in DNA: TGTGCCAGCAGTTTTCCATTGGCCGAGCAGTACTTC. Amino acids: CASSFPLAEQYF.